This is a list of T cell receptor beta chains from one sample in a study of T-cell memory formation after mild COVID-19. TCRdb re-analysed the 5' RACE reads in MiXCR, keeping a single row per CDR3 protein. The sample has under 600,000 distinct CDR3 sequences, less than 25% seen once. Material for sequencing was PBMCs or a T cell subset sorted from them (not recorded which). All receptors come from an adult woman who had mild COVID-19 (a few samples of this study predate the infection). Cell type and time point are not known. CDR3s include the opening cysteine and the closing phenylalanine or tryptophan. A D gene is named only where the DNA matches it firmly. Size tells how often a clone was seen (once, few, many) or the class of an expanded clone, and some rows leave it out.

D	size	V	J	CDR3	DNA
-	many	TRBV6-2/TRBV6-3	TRBJ1-1	CASRLGQGAFF	TGTGCCAGCAGATTGGGACAAGGAGCTTTCTTT
-	-	TRBV7-9	TRBJ2-7	CASSFRGESYEQYF	TGTGCCAGCAGCTTTAGGGGTGAGTCCTACGAGCAGTACTTC
-	-	TRBV7-2	TRBJ1-1	CASSFPRNGPARDGTEAFF	TGTGCCAGCAGCTTCCCGAGAAACGGTCCCGCTAGAGATGGGACTGAAGCTTTCTTT
-	few	TRBV5-1	TRBJ2-7	CASSTGQLSYEQYF	TGCGCCAGTTCTACTGGACAGCTCTCCTACGAGCAGTACTTC
-	-	TRBV10-3	TRBJ1-2	CAISESPGTGGYTF	TGTGCCATCAGTGAGTCGCCAGGGACGGGCGGCTACACCTTC
TRBD2	-	TRBV7-2	TRBJ2-1	CASSLGPGLAGRNEQFF	TGTGCCAGCAGCTTAGGGCCGGGACTAGCGGGCCGCAATGAGCAGTTCTTC
TRBD2	-	TRBV7-2	TRBJ2-1	CASSFGTSGRRGEQFF	TGTGCCAGCAGCTTCGGGACTAGCGGGAGGCGGGGTGAGCAGTTCTTC
-	-	TRBV6-5	TRBJ1-1	CASSSDRHTEAFF	TGTGCCAGCAGTTCTGACAGACACACTGAAGCTTTCTTT
-	-	TRBV12-2	TRBJ2-3	CASRSLWAGGHTDTQYF	TGTGCAAGTCGCTCCCTTTGGGCGGGGGGCCACACAGATACGCAGTATTTT
TRBD1	-	TRBV30	TRBJ1-2	CATGRQGQHYGYTF	TGTGCCACCGGGCGACAGGGGCAACACTATGGCTACACCTTC